This T cell receptor beta chain comes out of a study of blood T cell repertoires in COVID-19. Study overall: From the United States, Italy and Spain came samples of acute and convalescent COVID-19. T cells, B-cell-depleted T cells, or PBMCs provided the cDNA or gDNA that served as material.

Membership in each cohort depended on participant-reported clinical history. The junction had 5 bases not matched to a gene; V was cut back by 4 bases and J by 7 bases. Germline V gene lookup returns CDR1 ENHRY and CDR2 SYGVKD. This CDR3 is built from 14 residues. The assay was immunoSEQ multiplex PCR, and TCRdb's table has in-frame clones only and misses some. This table holds roughly 250,000 clones, about 87% found once. The chain carries TRBV10-3 and TRBJ2-1; TRBD2 aligns across 9 bases. This TCR was recovered from a woman in her 40s with acute COVID-19. The sequenced sample consisted of PBMCs or T cells enriched from blood (not recorded which). Written as DNA, the CDR3 is TGTGCCATCAGTGTAGCGGGAGCTAGAAATGAGCAGTTCTTC. Amino acid sequence: CAISVAGARNEQFF.